This T cell receptor (beta chain) was sequenced in a study of blood T cell repertoires in COVID-19. Only in-frame clones appear in the TCRdb table, and some are missing; sequencing was by immunoSEQ multiplex PCR. The data hold 300,000 to 350,000 clones, with roughly 85% observed a single time. The length of the CDR3 is 17 residues. Germline CDR1 is SGHNT and CDR2 is YYREEE (reference sequence). With 4 bases removed from V and 2 bases from J, the gap between germline ends came to 20 bases. The rearrangement links TRBV5-4 to TRBJ2-3, with TRBD2 as a possible D gene (6 bases). The source of this sequence is a woman aged 40 to 49 with acute COVID-19. Material for sequencing was PBMCs or T cells enriched from blood (not recorded which). CDR3 region: CASSPSSGSAITDTQYF. Written as DNA, the CDR3 is TGTGCCAGCAGCCCTTCTTCCGGGAGCGCGATCACAGATACGCAGTATTTT.